These 24 T cell receptor beta chains originate from one sample sequenced in a study of graft-versus-host responses after intestinal transplantation. Assay used: immunoSEQ multiplex PCR; TCRdb lists only in-frame clones, some missing. The table has 35,000 to 45,000 clones, more than 80% seen once. Material: PBMCs, obtained roughly 110 weeks after intestinal transplantation. The receptors stem from a human patient who received an intestinal transplant, so some T cells may come from the graft donor.

The CDR3 loop reads CATQRAHLLYEQYF. Written as DNA, the CDR3 is TGTGCAACTCAGCGGGCTCACCTCTTATACGAGCAGTACTTC. The chain combines TRBV5-6 with TRBJ2-7; a possible D gene is TRBD2 (6 bases). There are 14 residues in the CDR3. The germline V gene encodes CDR1 SGHDT and CDR2 YYEEEE.

This clone was counted between two and nine times. The chain has TRBV4-2 and TRBJ1-6; possibly TRBD1 for D (5 bases). This CDR3 comprises 15 residues. Germline CDR1 LGHNA, CDR2 YNFKEQ. V lost 3 bases, J lost 5 bases, and 11 bases lay in between. The CDR3 here is CASSHPDSNNSPLHF. CDR3 in DNA: TGTGCCAGCAGCCACCCCGACAGTAATAATTCACCCCTCCACTTT.

Regarding this clone: A read error may produce the germline difference seen at one junction end. J is TRBJ2-1 and V is TRBV2; 10 nucleotides align to TRBD2. Germline-derived CDR1 and CDR2 are SNHLY and FYNNEI. The CDR3 spans 14 residues. This chain's CDR3 is CASTSSGSGNGQFF. Written as DNA, the CDR3 is TGTGCCAGCACCTCTAGCGGGAGTGGTAATGGGCAGTTCTTC.

V usage is TRBV19 and J usage is TRBJ2-2, with TRBD2 identical over 10 bases. This CDR3 has 14 residues. The V segment lost 11 bases and the J segment 6 bases; nucleotides outside the gene matches: 9. The germline CDR1 and CDR2 sequences are LNHDA and SQIVND (reference sequence). CDR3 residues: CAANQAGGPGELFF. CDR3 sequence (DNA): TGTGCCGCTAATCAAGCGGGAGGGCCCGGGGAGCTGTTTTTT.

J is TRBJ2-1 and V is TRBV7-9, with 9 bases matching TRBD2. V was pared by 2 bases and J by 3 bases, with 2 bases of the junction left unmatched. The germline V gene encodes CDR1 SEHNR and CDR2 FQNEAQ (reference sequence). This CDR3 has 15 amino acids. As DNA, the CDR3 is TGTGCCAGCAGCTTACTGCGGGGGGGCTACAATGAGCAGTTCTTC. It translates to CASSLLRGGYNEQFF.

This chain links TRBV18 with TRBJ2-5; D is perhaps TRBD1 or TRBD2 (5 bases each). The CDR3 sequence is 13 residues long. Germline CDR1 is KGHSH and CDR2 is LQKENI. The V end was cut by 3 bases, the J end by 2 bases, with 7 bases between. The CDR3 DNA reads as TGTGCCAGCTCACCGGGACGGCAAGAGACCCAGTACTTC. It is translated as CASSPGRQETQYF.

CDR3: CASSETGTKVNTEAFF. The CDR3 DNA reads TGTGCCAGCAGCGAAACCGGGACTAAGGTGAACACTGAAGCTTTCTTT. The chain has TRBV7-9 and TRBJ1-1; D might be TRBD1 (5 bases). The V end lost 5 bases, the J end lost 0 bases, and 16 bases lay between the germline ends. From germline, CDR1 is SEHNR and CDR2 FQNEAQ (reference sequence). The CDR3 runs to 16 residues.

The chain carries TRBV9 and TRBJ2-2; D gene ambiguous. The CDR3 runs 12 residues. Deletions cut 1 base from V and 6 bases from J, with 4 bases between. Germline V gene lookup returns CDR1 SGDLS and CDR2 YYNGEE. The CDR3 protein is CASSVSAGELFF. Here the CDR3 DNA reads TGTGCCAGCAGCGTATCCGCCGGGGAGCTGTTTTTT.

This rearrangement joins TRBV6-5 to TRBJ2-3; D not resolved. The germline V gene has CDR1 MNHEY and CDR2 SVGAGI. CDR3 length: 14 residues. Trimming took 2 bases from V and 2 from J, leaving 8 bases between them. Here the CDR3 reads CASSYDRYTDTQYF. CDR3 nucleotide sequence: TGTGCCAGCAGTTACGATAGATACACAGATACGCAGTATTTT.

The chain employs TRBV5-5 and TRBJ1-5; D gene unclear. Germline V lookup: CDR1 SGHKS, CDR2 YYEKEE (reference sequence). V was shortened by 5 bases and J by 6 bases, with 9 bases between the two germline ends. The CDR3 sequence is 12 residues long. The CDR3 DNA is TGTGCCAGCAGTTCGGGGAGTCAGCCCCAGCATTTT. This encodes CASSSGSQPQHF.

The chain couples TRBV11-2 to TRBJ2-7; 9 bases are a match to TRBD1. Germline-derived CDR1 and CDR2 are SGHAT and FQNNGV. Trimming took 4 bases from V and 4 from J; bases not matched to a gene: 8. The CDR3 is made up of 15 amino acids. The CDR3 coding sequence is TGTGCCAGCAGCTCCGGGACAGGGCCCTCATACGAGCAGTACTTC. As protein: CASSSGTGPSYEQYF.

This clone was seen a few times. The chain recombines TRBV27 with TRBJ2-7, with D possibly being TRBD1 or TRBD2 (5 bases each). The V end lost 2 bases, the J end lost 2 bases, and 7 bases lay between the germline ends. Germline CDR1 and CDR2: MNHEY and SMNVEV (reference sequence). The CDR3 extends over 13 amino acids. CDR3 in amino acids: CASSLEGPYEQYF. The CDR3 DNA is TGTGCCAGCAGTTTAGAGGGGCCCTACGAGCAGTACTTC.

The V gene is TRBV6-6, the J gene TRBJ2-7; no definite D call. Germline V gives CDR1 MNHNY, CDR2 SVGAGI (reference sequence). Trimming removed 2 bases at V and 7 bases at J, with 18 bases between. CDR3 size: 15 residues. The CDR3 is CASSYDLRSGWEQYF. The DNA for the CDR3 is TGTGCCAGCAGTTACGATCTTCGATCGGGCTGGGAGCAGTACTTC.

The chain is built from TRBV29-1 and TRBJ2-7; D assignment may be TRBD1 or TRBD2 (5 bases each). V gave up 3 bases and J gave up 5 bases, with 17 bases separating them. Germline V lookup: CDR1 SQVTM, CDR2 ANQGSEA. The length of the CDR3 is 14 residues. The CDR3 DNA reads TGCAGCGTTGAGGGCAGTCTGGGGACGGACGAGCAGTACTTC. This codes for CSVEGSLGTDEQYF.

The chain joins TRBV6-1 to TRBJ1-2; D gene uncertain. The V end was cut by 4 bases, the J end by 4 bases, with 10 bases between. This CDR3 has 13 residues. Germline V lookup: CDR1 MNHNS, CDR2 SASEGT. CDR3 bases: TGTGCCAGCAGTGGGGAAGTTGGCTATGGCTACACCTTC. As protein: CASSGEVGYGYTF.

The V call is TRBV19, the J call TRBJ2-7; D may be TRBD2 (5 bases). The CDR3 has 14 residues. Trimming took off 6 bases at V and 0 bases at J, with 12 bases between the two ends. Germline values: CDR1 LNHDA, CDR2 SQIVND (reference sequence). The CDR3 DNA reads TGTGCCAGTAGCGGGGTTTCGAGCTCCTACGAGCAGTACTTC. Its protein product is CASSGVSSSYEQYF.

The chain combines TRBV5-1 with TRBJ1-3; tentative D call: TRBD1 (6 bases). Germline CDR1 SGHRS, CDR2 YFSETQ. V was pared by 0 bases and J by 0 bases, with 16 bases between. The CDR3 is 18 residues long. CDR3 sequence: CASSLGVTGATSGNTIYF. The CDR3 DNA is TGCGCCAGCAGCTTGGGGGTGACAGGAGCCACCTCTGGAAACACCATATATTTT.

V and J are TRBV18 and TRBJ2-7; D is undetermined. V was pared by 0 bases and J by 6 bases, with 9 bases between. The germline CDR1 and CDR2 sequences are KGHSH and LQKENI. The CDR3 loop spans 13 amino acids. The CDR3 reads CASSPPPNGEQYF. CDR3 bases: TGTGCCAGCTCACCACCGCCCAACGGCGAGCAGTACTTC.

The V call is TRBV5-6, the J call TRBJ2-7; D might be TRBD1 or TRBD2, each matching 5 bases. V gave up 3 bases and J gave up 6 bases, with 22 bases separating them. Germline V gene data show CDR1 as SGHDT and CDR2 as YYEEEE. This CDR3 contains 16 residues. The CDR3 sequence: CASSSQTFGRRGEQYF. For the CDR3, the DNA is TGTGCCAGCAGCTCCCAGACATTTGGGAGAAGGGGCGAGCAGTACTTC. The variable domain in full, completed from reference TRBV5-6 and TRBJ2-7, reads DAGVTQSPTHLIKTRGQQVTLRCSPKSGHDTVSWYQQALGQGPQFIFQYYEEEERQRGNFPDRFSGHQFPNYSSELNVNALLLGDSALYLCASSSQTFGRRGEQYFGPGTRLTVT.

Here the CDR3 DNA reads TGTGCCAGCAGCGACCGGACGGGCGGCAATGAGCAGTTCTTC. Translated, it gives CASSDRTGGNEQFF. The gene calls are TRBV7-9 and TRBJ2-1; no definite D call. CDR3 length: 14 amino acids. V lost 5 bases and J 6 bases, leaving 14 bases between the germline ends. Looked up from germline, CDR1 is SEHNR and CDR2 is FQNEAQ (reference sequence).

The gene calls are TRBV18 and TRBJ2-7; 10 bases are a match to TRBD1. Germline-derived CDR1 and CDR2 are KGHSH and LQKENI. V was pared by 2 bases and J by 2 bases, with 0 bases of the junction left unmatched. The CDR3 loop spans 14 amino acids. The CDR3 bases are TGTGCCAGCTCACCAGGACAGGGGGCCTACGAGCAGTACTTC. Its translation: CASSPGQGAYEQYF.

The chain couples TRBV18 to TRBJ1-2, with TRBD1 matching over 7 bases. Per the germline V gene, CDR1 is KGHSH and CDR2 is LQKENI. There are 14 residues in the CDR3. The ends lost 0 bases at V and 6 bases at J; junction bases unmatched: 4. CDR3 amino acids: CASSPPGQRNGYTF. The CDR3 DNA is TGTGCCAGCTCACCACCGGGACAGCGGAATGGCTACACCTTC.

This clone was found a few times. DNA for the CDR3: TGTGCCAGCAGTTGGGGGGGGCTTCACAATGAGCAGTTCTTC. Protein: CASSWGGLHNEQFF. This chain links TRBV27 with TRBJ2-1; tentative D call: TRBD2 (7 bases). V gave up 4 bases and J gave up 5 bases, with 12 bases separating them. This CDR3 has 14 amino acids. CDR1 and CDR2 (germline): MNHEY, SMNVEV (reference sequence).

V usage is TRBV5-8 and J usage is TRBJ1-5; 7 bases align to TRBD1. Germline V CDR1 and CDR2: SGHTS, YDEGEE. The ends lost 1 base at V and 2 bases at J; junction bases unmatched: 0. This CDR3 is built from 14 residues. CDR3 nucleotide sequence: TGTGCCAGCAGCTTGACAGGGGGCAATCAGCCCCAGCATTTT. As protein: CASSLTGGNQPQHF. Full variable domain (rest looked up from reference TRBV5-8 and TRBJ1-5): EAGVTQSPTHLIKTRGQQATLRCSPISGHTSVYWYQQALGLGLQFLLWYDEGEERNRGNFPPRFSGRQFPNYSSELNVNALELEDSALYLCASSLTGGNQPQHFGDGTRLSIL.